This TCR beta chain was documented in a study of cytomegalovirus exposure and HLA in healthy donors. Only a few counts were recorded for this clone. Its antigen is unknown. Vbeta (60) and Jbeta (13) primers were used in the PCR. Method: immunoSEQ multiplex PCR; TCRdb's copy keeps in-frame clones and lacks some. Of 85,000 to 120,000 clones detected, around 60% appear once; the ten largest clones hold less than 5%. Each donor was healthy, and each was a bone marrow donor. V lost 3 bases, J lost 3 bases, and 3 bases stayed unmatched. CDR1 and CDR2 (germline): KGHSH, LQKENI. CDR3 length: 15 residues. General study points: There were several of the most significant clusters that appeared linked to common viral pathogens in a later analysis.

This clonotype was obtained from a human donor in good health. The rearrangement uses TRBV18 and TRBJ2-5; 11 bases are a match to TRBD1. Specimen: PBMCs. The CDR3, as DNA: TGTGCCAGCTCACCCCGGACAGGGGGCGAAGAGACCCAGTACTTC. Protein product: CASSPRTGGEETQYF.